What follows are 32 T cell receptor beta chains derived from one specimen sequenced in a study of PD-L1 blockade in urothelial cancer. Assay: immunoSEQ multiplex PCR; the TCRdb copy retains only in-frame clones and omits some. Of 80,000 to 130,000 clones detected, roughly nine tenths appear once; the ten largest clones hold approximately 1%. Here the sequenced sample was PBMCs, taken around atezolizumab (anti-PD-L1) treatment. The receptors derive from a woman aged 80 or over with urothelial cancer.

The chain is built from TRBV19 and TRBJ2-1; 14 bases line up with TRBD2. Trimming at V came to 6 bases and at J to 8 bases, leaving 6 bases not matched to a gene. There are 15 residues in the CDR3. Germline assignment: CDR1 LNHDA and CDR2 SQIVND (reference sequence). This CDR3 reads CASSRLAGGPHEQFF. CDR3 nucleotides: TGTGCCAGTAGCCGACTAGCGGGAGGGCCCCATGAGCAGTTCTTC.

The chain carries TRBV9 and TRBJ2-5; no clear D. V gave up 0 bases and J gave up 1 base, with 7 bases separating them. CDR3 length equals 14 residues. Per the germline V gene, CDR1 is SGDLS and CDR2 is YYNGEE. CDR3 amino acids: CASSVVATQETQYF. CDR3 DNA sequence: TGTGCCAGCAGCGTAGTGGCAACCCAAGAGACCCAGTACTTC. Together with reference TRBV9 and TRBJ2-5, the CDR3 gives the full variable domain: DSGVTQTPKHLITATGQRVTLRCSPRSGDLSVYWYQQSLDQGLQFLIQYYNGEERAKGNILERFSAQQFPDLHSELNLSSLELGDSALYFCASSVVATQETQYFGPGTRLLVL.

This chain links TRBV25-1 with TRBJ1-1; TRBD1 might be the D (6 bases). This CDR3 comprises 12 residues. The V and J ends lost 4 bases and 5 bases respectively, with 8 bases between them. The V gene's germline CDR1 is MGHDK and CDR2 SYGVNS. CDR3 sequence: CASSGGTTEAFF. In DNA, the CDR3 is TGTGCCAGCAGTGGAGGGACAACTGAAGCTTTCTTT. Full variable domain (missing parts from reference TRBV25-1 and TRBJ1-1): EADIYQTPRYLVIGTGKKITLECSQTMGHDKMYWYQQDPGMELHLIHYSYGVNSTEKGDLSSESTVSRIRTEHFPLTLESARPSHTSQYLCASSGGTTEAFFGQGTRLTVV.

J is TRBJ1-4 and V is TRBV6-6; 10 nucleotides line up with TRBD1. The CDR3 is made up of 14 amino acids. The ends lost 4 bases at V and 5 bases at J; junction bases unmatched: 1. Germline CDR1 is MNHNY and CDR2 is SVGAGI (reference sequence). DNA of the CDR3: TGTGCCAGCAGTTTGGGACAGGGGAATGAAAAACTGTTTTTT. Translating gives CASSLGQGNEKLFF.

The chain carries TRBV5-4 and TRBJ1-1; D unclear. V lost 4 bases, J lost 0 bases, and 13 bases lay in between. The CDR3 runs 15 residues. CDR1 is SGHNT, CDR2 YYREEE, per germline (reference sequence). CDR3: CASSIQGGMNTEAFF. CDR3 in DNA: TGTGCCAGCAGCATACAAGGAGGAATGAACACTGAAGCTTTCTTT.

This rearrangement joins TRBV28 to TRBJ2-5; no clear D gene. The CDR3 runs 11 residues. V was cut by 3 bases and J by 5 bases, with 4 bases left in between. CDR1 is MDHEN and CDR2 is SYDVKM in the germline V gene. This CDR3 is CASSFAETQYF. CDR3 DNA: TGTGCCAGCAGTTTTGCGGAGACCCAGTACTTC.

DNA of the CDR3: TGCGCCAGCAGCTCTCTCGGGACTAGCGGGAGTTCTGAGCAGTTCTTC. This translates into CASSSLGTSGSSEQFF. The chain links TRBV5-1 to TRBJ2-1, with TRBD2 matching 14 bases. Germline V CDR1 and CDR2: SGHRS, YFSETQ. V lost 3 bases to trimming and J lost 9 bases; unmatched junction nucleotides: 8. The CDR3 sequence is 16 residues long.

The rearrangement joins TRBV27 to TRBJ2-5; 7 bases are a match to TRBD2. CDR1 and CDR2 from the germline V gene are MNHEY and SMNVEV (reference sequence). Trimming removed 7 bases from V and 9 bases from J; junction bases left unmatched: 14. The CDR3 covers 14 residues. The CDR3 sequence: CASISSGAPQAQYF. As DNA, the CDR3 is TGTGCCAGCATTAGCAGCGGGGCCCCTCAGGCCCAGTACTTC.

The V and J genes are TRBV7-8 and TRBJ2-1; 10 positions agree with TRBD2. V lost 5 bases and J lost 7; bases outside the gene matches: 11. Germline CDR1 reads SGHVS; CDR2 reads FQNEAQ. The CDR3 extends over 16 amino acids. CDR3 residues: CASSQTASGSFNEQFF. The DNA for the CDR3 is TGTGCCAGCAGCCAAACTGCTAGCGGGAGTTTTAATGAGCAGTTCTTC. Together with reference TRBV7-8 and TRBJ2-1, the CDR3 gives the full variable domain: GAGVSQSPRYKVAKRGQDVALRCDPISGHVSLFWYQQALGQGPEFLTYFQNEAQLDKSGLPSDRFFAERPEGSVSTLKIQRTQQEDSAVYLCASSQTASGSFNEQFFGPGTRLTVL.

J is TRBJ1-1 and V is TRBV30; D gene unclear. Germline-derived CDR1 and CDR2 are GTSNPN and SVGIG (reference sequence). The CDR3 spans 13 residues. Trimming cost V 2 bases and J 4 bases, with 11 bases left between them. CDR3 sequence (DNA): TGTGCCTGGAGTCGGGGTTCTGGCACTGAAGCTTTCTTT. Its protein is CAWSRGSGTEAFF.

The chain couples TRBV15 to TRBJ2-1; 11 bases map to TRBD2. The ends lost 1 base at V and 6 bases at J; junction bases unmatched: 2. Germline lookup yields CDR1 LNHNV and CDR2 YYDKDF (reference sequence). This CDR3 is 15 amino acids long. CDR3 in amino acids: CATSRATSGSNEQFF. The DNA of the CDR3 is TGTGCCACCAGCAGAGCTACTAGCGGGAGCAATGAGCAGTTCTTC. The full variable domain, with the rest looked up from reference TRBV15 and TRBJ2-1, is DAMVIQNPRYQVTQFGKPVTLSCSQTLNHNVMYWYQQKSSQAPKLLFHYYDKDFNNEADTPDNFQSRRPNTSFCFLDIRSPGLGDTAMYLCATSRATSGSNEQFFGPGTRLTVL.

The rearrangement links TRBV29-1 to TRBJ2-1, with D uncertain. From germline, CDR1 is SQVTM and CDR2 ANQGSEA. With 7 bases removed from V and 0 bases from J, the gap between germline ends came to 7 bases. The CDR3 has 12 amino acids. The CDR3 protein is CSGVSSYNEQFF. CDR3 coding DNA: TGCAGCGGCGTTAGCTCCTACAATGAGCAGTTCTTC.

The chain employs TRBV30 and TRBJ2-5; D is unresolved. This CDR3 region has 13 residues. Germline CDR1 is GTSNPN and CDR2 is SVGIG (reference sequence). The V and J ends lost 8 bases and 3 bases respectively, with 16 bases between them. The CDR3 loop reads CATQVVVKETQYF. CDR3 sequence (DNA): TGTGCCACCCAAGTGGTAGTTAAAGAGACCCAGTACTTC.

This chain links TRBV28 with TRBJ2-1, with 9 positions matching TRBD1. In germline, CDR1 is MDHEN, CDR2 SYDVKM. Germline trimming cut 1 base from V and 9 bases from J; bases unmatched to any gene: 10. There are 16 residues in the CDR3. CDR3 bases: TGTGCCAGCAGTTTATTCGGGACAGGGAGGGTGGGTGAGCAGTTCTTC. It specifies CASSLFGTGRVGEQFF.

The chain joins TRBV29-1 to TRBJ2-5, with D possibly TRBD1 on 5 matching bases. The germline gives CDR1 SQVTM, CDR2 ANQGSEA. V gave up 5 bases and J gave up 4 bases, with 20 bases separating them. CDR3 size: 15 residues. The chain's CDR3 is CSVHLDSTRRETQYF. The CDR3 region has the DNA TGCAGCGTTCACCTTGACAGTACAAGAAGAGAGACCCAGTACTTC.

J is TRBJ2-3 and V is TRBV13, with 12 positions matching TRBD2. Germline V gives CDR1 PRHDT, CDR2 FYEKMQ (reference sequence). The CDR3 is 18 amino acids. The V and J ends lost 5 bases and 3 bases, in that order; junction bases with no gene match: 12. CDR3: CASSPSGRAVLGTDTQYF. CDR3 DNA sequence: TGTGCCAGCAGCCCTAGCGGGAGGGCCGTCTTAGGGACAGATACGCAGTATTTT.

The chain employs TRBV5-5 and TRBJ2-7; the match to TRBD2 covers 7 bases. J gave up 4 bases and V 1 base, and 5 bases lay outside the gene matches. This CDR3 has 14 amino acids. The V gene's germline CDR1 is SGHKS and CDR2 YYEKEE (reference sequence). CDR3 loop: CASSLPDGRYEQYF. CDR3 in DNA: TGTGCCAGCAGCTTGCCGGACGGGAGGTACGAGCAGTACTTC.

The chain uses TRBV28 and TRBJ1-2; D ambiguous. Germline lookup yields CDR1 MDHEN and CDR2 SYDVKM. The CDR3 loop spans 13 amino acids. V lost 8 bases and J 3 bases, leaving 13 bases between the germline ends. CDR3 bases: TGTGCCAGCCTCGTGGGCAGAGACTATGGCTACACCTTC. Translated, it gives CASLVGRDYGYTF.

DNA of the CDR3: TGTGCCAGCAGCCAAGTCGGGCGGGGGGATTACAATGAGCAGTTCTTC. As protein: CASSQVGRGDYNEQFF. The chain combines TRBV14 with TRBJ2-1; 8 positions agree with TRBD2. V shed 1 base and J 4 bases; nucleotides not matched to a gene: 6. Germline CDR1 and CDR2: SGHDN and FVKESK. This CDR3 spans 16 amino acids.

This CDR3 reads CASSSQGLHGYTF. For the CDR3, the DNA is TGCGCCAGCAGCTCACAGGGATTACATGGCTACACCTTC. The V and J genes are TRBV5-1 and TRBJ1-2; TRBD1 is a possible D gene (6 bases). Germline V gene lookup returns CDR1 SGHRS and CDR2 YFSETQ. The CDR3 sequence is 13 residues long. V was trimmed by 3 bases and J by 6 bases, leaving 12 bases between them.

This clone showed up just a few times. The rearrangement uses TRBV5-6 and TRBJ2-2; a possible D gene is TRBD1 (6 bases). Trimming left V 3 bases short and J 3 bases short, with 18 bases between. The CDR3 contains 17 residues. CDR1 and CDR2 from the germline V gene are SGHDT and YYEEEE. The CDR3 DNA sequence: TGTGCCAGCAGCTCTCAGGGGATAGCTTCTTACACCGGGGAGCTGTTTTTT. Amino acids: CASSSQGIASYTGELFF.

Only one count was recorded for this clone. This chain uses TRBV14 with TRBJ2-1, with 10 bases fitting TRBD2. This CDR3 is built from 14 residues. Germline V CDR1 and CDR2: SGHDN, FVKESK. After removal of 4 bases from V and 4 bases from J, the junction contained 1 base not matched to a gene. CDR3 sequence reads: CASSPLAGYNEQFF. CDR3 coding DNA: TGTGCCAGCAGCCCACTAGCGGGATACAATGAGCAGTTCTTC.

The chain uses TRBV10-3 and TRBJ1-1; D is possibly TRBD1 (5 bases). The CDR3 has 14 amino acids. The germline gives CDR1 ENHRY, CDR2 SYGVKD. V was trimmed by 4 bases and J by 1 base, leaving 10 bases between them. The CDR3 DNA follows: TGTGCCATCAGTGTGCAGACAGAGAACACTGAAGCTTTCTTT. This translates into CAISVQTENTEAFF.

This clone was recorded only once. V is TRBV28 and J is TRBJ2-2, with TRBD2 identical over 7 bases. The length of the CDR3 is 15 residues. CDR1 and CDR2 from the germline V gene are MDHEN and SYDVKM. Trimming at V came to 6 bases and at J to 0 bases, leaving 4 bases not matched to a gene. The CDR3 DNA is TGTGCCAGCAGCTGGGCGGGAGCGAACACCGGGGAGCTGTTTTTT. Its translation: CASSWAGANTGELFF.

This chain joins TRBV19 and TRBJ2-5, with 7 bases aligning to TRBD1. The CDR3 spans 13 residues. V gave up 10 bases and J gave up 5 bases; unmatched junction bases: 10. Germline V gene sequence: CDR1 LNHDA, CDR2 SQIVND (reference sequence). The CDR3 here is CATSRGLRETQYF. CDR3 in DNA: TGTGCCACCTCTAGGGGGCTTAGGGAGACCCAGTACTTC.

Written as DNA, the CDR3 is TGTGCCAGCAGCGTAGGACAGGGATCTCAGCCCCAGCATTTT. Protein sequence: CASSVGQGSQPQHF. This chain uses TRBV9 with TRBJ1-5; 7 bases match TRBD1. Germline CDR1 reads SGDLS; CDR2 reads YYNGEE. There are 14 residues in the CDR3. V lost 0 bases to trimming and J lost 6 bases; unmatched junction nucleotides: 3.

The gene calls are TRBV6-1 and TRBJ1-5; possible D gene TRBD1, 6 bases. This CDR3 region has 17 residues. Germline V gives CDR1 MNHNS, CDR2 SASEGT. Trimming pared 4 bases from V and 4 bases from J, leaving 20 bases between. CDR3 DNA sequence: TGTGCCAGCAGTGGAAACAGGGTAACGGCCACAAATCAGCCCCAGCATTTT. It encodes CASSGNRVTATNQPQHF.

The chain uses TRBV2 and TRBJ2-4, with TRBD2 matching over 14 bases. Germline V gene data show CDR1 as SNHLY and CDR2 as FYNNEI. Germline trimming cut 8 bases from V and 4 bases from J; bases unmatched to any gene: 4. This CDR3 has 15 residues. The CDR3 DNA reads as TGTGCCAGCGGAGGGACTAGCGGGAGAAAAAACATTCAGTACTTC. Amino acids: CASGGTSGRKNIQYF.

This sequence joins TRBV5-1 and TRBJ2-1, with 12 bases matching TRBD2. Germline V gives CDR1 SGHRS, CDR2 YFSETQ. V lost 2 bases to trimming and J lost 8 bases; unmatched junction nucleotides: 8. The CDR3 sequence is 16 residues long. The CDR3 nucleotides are TGCGCCAGCAGCTTACTGACTAGCGGGAGTTCCCATGAGCAGTTCTTC. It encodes CASSLLTSGSSHEQFF.

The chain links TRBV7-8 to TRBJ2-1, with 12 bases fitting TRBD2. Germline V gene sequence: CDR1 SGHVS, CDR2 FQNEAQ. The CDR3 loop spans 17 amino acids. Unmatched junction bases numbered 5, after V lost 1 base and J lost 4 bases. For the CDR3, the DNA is TGTGCCAGCAGCTTAGACTTCGGACTAGCGGGATACAATGAGCAGTTCTTC. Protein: CASSLDFGLAGYNEQFF.

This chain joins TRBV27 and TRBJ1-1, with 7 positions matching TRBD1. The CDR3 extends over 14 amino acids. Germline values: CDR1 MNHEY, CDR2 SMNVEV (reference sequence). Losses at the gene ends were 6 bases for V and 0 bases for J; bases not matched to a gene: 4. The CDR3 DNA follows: TGTGCCAGCAGGAGGACAGGTCTGAACACTGAAGCTTTCTTT. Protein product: CASRRTGLNTEAFF.

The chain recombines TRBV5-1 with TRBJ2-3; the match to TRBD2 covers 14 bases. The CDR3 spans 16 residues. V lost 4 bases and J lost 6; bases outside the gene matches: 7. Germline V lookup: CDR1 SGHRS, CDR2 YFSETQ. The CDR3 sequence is CASSQGTSGSSDTQYF. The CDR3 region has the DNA TGCGCCAGCAGCCAAGGGACTAGCGGGAGTTCGGATACGCAGTATTTT.